Presented here are 4 T cell receptor beta chains from one specimen sequenced in a study of cytomegalovirus exposure and HLA in healthy donors. In the PCR, 60 Vbeta and 13 Jbeta primers were used. Only in-frame clones appear in the TCRdb table, and some are missing; sequencing was by immunoSEQ multiplex PCR. The data contain 130,000 to 150,000 clones, about 76% of them singletons. The specimen was PBMCs. All receptors come from a man younger than 35 in good health and CMV-seronegative.

A remark on this clone: Its ends do not fully match the called genes, so a read error is possible. V is TRBV5-4 and J is TRBJ2-7; possibly TRBD2 for D (5 bases). This CDR3 spans 12 amino acids. CDR1 and CDR2 from the germline V gene are SGHNT and YYREEE (reference sequence). The CDR3 protein is CASSPPWGDRNF. Here the CDR3 DNA reads TGTGCCAGCAGCCCCCCTTGGGGAGATCGAAACTTC.

V gene TRBV18 combines with J gene TRBJ2-3; tentative D call: TRBD1 (6 bases). There are 15 residues in the CDR3. V was clipped by 1 base and J by 0 bases, with 8 bases between them. The germline V gene encodes CDR1 KGHSH and CDR2 LQKENI. CDR3 coding DNA: TGTGCCAGCTCACCACGCCAGGGGAGCACAGATACGCAGTATTTT. Protein sequence: CASSPRQGSTDTQYF.

This sequence joins TRBV30 and TRBJ1-4; the match to TRBD1 covers 7 bases. Germline V gene data show CDR1 as GTSNPN and CDR2 as SVGIG (reference sequence). V lost 3 bases, J lost 8 bases, and 9 bases stayed unmatched. The CDR3 runs to 14 residues. The CDR3 here is CAWSADRVGEKLFF. The CDR3, as DNA: TGTGCCTGGAGCGCTGACAGGGTCGGGGAAAAACTGTTTTTT.

The chain links TRBV5-1 to TRBJ2-5; 7 bases line up with TRBD2. The CDR3 is 14 amino acids. Germline V gives CDR1 SGHRS, CDR2 YFSETQ. Losses at the gene ends were 4 bases for V and 3 bases for J; bases not matched to a gene: 6. CDR3 DNA: TGCGCCAGCAGCACGGGGACTACCGAAGAGACCCAGTACTTC. Translated: CASSTGTTEETQYF.